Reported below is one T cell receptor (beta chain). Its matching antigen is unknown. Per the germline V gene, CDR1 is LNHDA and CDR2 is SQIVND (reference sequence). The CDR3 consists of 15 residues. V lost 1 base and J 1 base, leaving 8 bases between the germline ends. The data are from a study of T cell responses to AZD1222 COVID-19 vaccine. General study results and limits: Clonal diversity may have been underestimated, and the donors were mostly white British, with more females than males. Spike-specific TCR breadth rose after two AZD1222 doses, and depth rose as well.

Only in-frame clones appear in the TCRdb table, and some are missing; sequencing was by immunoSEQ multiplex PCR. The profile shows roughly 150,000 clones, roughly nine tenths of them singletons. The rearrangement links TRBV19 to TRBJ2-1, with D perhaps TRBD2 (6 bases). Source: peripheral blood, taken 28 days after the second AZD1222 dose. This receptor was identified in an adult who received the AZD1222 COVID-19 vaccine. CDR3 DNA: TGTGCCAGTAGTATAGGTAGCGGATCCTACAATGAGCAGTTCTTC. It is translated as CASSIGSGSYNEQFF.